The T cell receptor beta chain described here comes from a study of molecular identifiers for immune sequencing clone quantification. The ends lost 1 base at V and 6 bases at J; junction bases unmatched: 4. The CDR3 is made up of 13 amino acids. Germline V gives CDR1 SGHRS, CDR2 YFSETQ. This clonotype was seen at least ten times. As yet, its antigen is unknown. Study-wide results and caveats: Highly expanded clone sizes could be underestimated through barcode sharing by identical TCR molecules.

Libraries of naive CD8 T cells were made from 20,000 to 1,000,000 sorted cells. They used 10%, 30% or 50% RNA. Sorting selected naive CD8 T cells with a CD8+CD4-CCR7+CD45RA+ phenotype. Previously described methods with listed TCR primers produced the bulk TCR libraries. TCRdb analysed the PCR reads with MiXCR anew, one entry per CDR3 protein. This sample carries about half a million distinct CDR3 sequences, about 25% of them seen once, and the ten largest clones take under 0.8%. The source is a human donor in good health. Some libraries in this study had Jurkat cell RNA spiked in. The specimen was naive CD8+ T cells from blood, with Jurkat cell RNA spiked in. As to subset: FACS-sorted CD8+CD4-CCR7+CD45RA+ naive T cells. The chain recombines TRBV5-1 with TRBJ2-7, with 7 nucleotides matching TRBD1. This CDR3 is CASSLTGVSEQYF. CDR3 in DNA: TGCGCCAGCAGCTTGACAGGGGTAAGCGAGCAGTACTTC.